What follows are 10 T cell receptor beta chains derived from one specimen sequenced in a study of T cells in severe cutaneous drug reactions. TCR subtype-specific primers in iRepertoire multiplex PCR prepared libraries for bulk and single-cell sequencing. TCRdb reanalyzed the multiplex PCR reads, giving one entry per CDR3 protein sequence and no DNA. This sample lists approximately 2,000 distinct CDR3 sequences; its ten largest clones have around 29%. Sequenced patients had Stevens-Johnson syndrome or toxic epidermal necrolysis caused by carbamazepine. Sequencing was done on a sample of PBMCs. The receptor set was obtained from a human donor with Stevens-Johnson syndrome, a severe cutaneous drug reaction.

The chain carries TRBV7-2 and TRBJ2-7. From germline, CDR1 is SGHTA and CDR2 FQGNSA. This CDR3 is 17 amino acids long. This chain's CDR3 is CASSLAYSGRSPYEQYF. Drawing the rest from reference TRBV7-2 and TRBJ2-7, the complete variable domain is GAGVSQSPSNKVTEKGKDVELRCDPISGHTALYWYRQSLGQGLEFLIYFQGNSAPDKSGLPSDRFSAERTGGSVSTLTIQRTQQEDSAVYLCASSLAYSGRSPYEQYFGPGTRLTVT.

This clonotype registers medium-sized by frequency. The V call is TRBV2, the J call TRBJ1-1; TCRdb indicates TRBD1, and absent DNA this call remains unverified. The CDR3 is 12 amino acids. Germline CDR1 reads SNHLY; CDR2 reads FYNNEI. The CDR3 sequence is CASRQGLTEAFF.

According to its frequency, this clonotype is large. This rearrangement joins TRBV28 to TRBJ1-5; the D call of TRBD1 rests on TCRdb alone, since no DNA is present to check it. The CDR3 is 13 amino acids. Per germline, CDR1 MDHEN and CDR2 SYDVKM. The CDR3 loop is CAIGTLRVEPQHF.

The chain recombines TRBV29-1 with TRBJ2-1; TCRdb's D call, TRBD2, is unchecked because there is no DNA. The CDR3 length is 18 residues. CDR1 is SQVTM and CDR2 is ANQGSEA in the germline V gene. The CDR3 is CSVGGGLAGASSYNEQFF.

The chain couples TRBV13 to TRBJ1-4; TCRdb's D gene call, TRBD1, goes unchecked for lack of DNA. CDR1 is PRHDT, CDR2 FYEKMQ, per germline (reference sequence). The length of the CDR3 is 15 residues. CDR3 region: CASSFSPGPNEKLFF.

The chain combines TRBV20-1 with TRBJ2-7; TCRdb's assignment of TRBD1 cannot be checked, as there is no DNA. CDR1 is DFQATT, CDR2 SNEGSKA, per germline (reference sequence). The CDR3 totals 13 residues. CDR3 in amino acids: CSALTGDAYEQYF.

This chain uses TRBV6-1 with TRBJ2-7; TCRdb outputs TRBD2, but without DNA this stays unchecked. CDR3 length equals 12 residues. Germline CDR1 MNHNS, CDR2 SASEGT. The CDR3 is CASSNLVSEQYF.

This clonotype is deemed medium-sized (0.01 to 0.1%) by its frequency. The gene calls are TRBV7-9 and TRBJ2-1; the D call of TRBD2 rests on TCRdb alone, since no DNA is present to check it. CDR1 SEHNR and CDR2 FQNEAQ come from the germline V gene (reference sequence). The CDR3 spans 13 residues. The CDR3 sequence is CASSLTSYNEQFF.

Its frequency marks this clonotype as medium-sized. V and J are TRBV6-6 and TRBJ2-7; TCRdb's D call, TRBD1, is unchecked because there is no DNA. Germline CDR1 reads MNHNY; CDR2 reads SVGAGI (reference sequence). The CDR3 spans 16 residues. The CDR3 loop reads CASSYLRGTGGFEQYF.

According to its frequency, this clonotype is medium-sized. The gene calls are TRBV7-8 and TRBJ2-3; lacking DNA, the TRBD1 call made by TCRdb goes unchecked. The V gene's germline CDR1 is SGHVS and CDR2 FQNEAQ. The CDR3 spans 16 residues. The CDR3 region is CASSPGTGGFTDTQYF.